The clone carrying this T cell receptor beta chain is medium-sized in the sample. What it binds is not known. Profiling relied on immunoSEQ multiplex PCR, and the TCRdb table lists in-frame clones only, not all of them. The repertoire has tens of thousands of clones, approximately 57% of them found once; the top ten carry under 15%. The data are from a study of cytotoxic CD8 clonotypes in ibrutinib-treated CLL. Study overall: The taking of response samples occurred after a median roughly 12 months of treatment, with a range of 6 to 36.

The CDR3 totals 11 residues. The germline V gene encodes CDR1 SGHAT and CDR2 FQNNGV. Unmatched junction bases numbered 1, after V lost 3 bases and J lost 11 bases. General observations from the study: Few clonotypes were public, and these shrank or held steady under treatment. Baseline values of clonality outstripped age-matched healthy donors and followed circulating CD8+ T-cell counts. Upon ibrutinib response clonality rose, and upon progression it fell back toward baseline.

This chain connects TRBV11-2 to TRBJ2-4; 7 bases agree with TRBD2. Here the sequenced sample was PBMCs, taken after 12 months of ibrutinib treatment. The sequence came from a human donor with chronic lymphocytic leukemia. This CDR3 reads CASSLAGVQYF. The CDR3 bases are TGTGCCAGCAGCTTGGCGGGAGTTCAGTACTTC. The whole variable domain, filled in from reference TRBV11-2 and TRBJ2-4, reads EAGVAQSPRYKIIEKRQSVAFWCNPISGHATLYWYQQILGQGPKLLIQFQNNGVVDDSQLPKDRFSAERLKGVDSTLKIQPAKLEDSAVYLCASSLAGVQYFGAGTRLSVL.